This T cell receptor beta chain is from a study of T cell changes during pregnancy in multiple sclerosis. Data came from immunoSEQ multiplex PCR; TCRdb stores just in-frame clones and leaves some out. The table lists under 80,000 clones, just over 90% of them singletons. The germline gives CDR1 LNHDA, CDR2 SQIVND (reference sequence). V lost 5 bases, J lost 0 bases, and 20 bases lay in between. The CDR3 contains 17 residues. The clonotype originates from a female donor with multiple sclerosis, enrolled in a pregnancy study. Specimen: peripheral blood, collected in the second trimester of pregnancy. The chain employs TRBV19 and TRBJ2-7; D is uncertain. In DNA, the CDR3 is TGTGCCAGTAGTGCCCACGCCCTCTCGCCACTCTCCTACGAGCAGTACTTC. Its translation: CASSAHALSPLSYEQYF.